This TCR beta chain derives from a study of control samples from healthy donors and cancer patients. Here immunoSEQ multiplex PCR was the method, and the copy in TCRdb shows in-frame clones only, minus some. The table includes about 100,000 clones, approximately 84% detected once. Unmatched junction bases numbered 7, after V lost 5 bases and J lost 7 bases. CDR1 and CDR2 (germline): MNHNY, SVGAGI (reference sequence). The CDR3 has 15 amino acids. This chain links TRBV6-6 with TRBJ1-6; TRBD1 matches at 8 bases. Material: blood. This sequence was found in a woman aged 45-60 years in good health. The CDR3 bases are TGTGCCAGCAGTCCCCAGGGGGCGGCGAATTCACCCCTCCACTTT. It codes for CASSPQGAANSPLHF.